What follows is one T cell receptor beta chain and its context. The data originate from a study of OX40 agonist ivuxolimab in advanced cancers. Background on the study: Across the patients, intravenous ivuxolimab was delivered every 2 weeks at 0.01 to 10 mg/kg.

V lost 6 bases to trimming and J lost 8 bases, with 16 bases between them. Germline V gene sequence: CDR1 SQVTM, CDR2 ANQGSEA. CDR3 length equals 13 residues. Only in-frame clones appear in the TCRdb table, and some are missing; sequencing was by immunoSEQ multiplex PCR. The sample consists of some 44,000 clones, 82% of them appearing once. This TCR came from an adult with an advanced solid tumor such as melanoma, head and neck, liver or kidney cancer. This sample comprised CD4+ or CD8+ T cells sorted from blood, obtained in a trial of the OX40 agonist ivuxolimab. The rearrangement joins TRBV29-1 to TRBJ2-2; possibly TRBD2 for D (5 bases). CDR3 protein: CSVQPREKGELFF. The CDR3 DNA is TGCAGCGTCCAGCCTAGGGAGAAAGGGGAGCTGTTTTTT.